A single T cell receptor beta chain is shown here with its context. Some clones are missing from TCRdb's copy, which holds only in-frame ones; the method was immunoSEQ multiplex PCR. Here the sample spans nearly 80,000 clones, 84% being singletons. This CDR3 has 16 amino acids. Germline V gives CDR1 SGDLS, CDR2 YYNGEE. Unmatched junction bases numbered 8, after V lost 3 bases and J lost 6 bases. The sample comes from a study of OX40 agonist ivuxolimab in advanced cancers. This specimen was CD4+ or CD8+ T cells sorted from blood, taken in a trial of the OX40 agonist ivuxolimab. The origin of this receptor is an adult with an advanced solid tumor such as melanoma, head and neck, liver or kidney cancer. The chain combines TRBV9 with TRBJ2-1; 11 positions agree with TRBD2. This chain's CDR3 is CASSALGTSGVNEQFF. The CDR3 DNA follows: TGTGCCAGCAGCGCCCTTGGGACTAGCGGAGTCAATGAGCAGTTCTTC.